This T cell receptor (beta chain) was retrieved from a study of cytomegalovirus exposure and HLA in healthy donors. This CDR3 region has 17 residues. Germline loops: CDR1 SGHVS, CDR2 FQNEAQ. Study-wide results and caveats: 87-base-pair reads could not separate some V segments, including TRBV6-2 and TRBV6-3. Generally TCR sequences proved uncommon, though certain public TCRs appeared in numerous donors.

Points on this clone: Its target is unknown.

PCR used 60 Vbeta primers and 13 Jbeta primers. The data were produced by immunoSEQ multiplex PCR, yet TCRdb's version contains in-frame clones alone and is incomplete. The sample yields about 130,000 clones, of which the top ten take up roughly 2%. The J gene is TRBJ2-5, the V gene TRBV7-8; 7 bases are a match to TRBD1. The J call may be mistaken, given a closer DNA end match to TRBJ2-7. This TCR was recovered from a woman in her fifties or sixties in good health and CMV-seronegative. Sequencing was done on a sample of PBMCs. The chain's CDR3 is CASSLAPPRGQFGEQYF. The DNA of the CDR3 is TGTGCCAGCAGCTTAGCGCCGCCCCGGGGACAGTTTGGCGAGCAGTACTTC.